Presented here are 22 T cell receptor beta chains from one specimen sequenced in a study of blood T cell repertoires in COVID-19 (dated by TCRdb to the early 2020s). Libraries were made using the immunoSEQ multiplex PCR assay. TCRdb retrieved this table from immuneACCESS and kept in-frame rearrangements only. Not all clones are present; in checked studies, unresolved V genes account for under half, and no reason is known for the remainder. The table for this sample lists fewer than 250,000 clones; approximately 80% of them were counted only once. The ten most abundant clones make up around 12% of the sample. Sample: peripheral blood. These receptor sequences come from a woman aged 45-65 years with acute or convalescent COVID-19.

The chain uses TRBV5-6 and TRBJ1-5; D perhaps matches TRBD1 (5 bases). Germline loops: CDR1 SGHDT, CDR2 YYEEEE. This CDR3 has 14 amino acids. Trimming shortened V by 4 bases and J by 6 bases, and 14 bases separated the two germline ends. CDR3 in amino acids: CASSHAGGSQPQHF. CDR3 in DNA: TGTGCCAGCAGCCATGCGGGGGGGAGTCAGCCCCAGCATTTT.

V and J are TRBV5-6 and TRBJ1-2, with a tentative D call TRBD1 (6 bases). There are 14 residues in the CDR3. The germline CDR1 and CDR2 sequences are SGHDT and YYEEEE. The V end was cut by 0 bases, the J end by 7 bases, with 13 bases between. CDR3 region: CASSLAAGDGGYTF. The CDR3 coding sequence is TGTGCCAGCAGCTTGGCCGCAGGGGACGGTGGCTACACCTTC.

CDR3: CASSSSGTGMGGYGYTF. DNA for the CDR3: TGTGCCAGCAGTTCCTCCGGGACAGGTATGGGAGGCTATGGCTACACCTTC. The rearrangement links TRBV27 to TRBJ1-2, with 8 bases matching TRBD1. V shed 4 bases and J 4 bases; nucleotides not matched to a gene: 14. Germline loops: CDR1 MNHEY, CDR2 SMNVEV (reference sequence). The CDR3 is 17 amino acids.

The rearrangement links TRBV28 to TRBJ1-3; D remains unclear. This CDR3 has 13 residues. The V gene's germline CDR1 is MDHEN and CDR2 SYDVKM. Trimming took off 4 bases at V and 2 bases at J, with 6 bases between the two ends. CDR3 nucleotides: TGTGCCAGCAGTTCCAATGCTGGAAACACCATATATTTT. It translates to CASSSNAGNTIYF.

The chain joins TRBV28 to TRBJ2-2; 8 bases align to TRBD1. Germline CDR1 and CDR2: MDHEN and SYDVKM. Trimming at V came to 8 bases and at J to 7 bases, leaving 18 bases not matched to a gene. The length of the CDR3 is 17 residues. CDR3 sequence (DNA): TGTGCCAGCGGTCCCTTAGGACAGGGCAATCGAGACGGGGAGCTGTTTTTT. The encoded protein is CASGPLGQGNRDGELFF.

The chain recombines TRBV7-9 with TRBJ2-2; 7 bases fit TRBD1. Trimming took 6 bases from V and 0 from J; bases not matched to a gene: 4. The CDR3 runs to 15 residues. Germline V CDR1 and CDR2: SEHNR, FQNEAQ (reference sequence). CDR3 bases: TGTGCCAGCAGTCAGACAGGGACGAACACCGGGGAGCTGTTTTTT. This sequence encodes CASSQTGTNTGELFF. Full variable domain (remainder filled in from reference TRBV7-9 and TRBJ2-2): DTGVSQNPRHKITKRGQNVTFRCDPISEHNRLYWYRQTLGQGPEFLTYFQNEAQLEKSRLLSDRFSAERPKGSFSTLEIQRTEQGDSAMYLCASSQTGTNTGELFFGEGSRLTVL.

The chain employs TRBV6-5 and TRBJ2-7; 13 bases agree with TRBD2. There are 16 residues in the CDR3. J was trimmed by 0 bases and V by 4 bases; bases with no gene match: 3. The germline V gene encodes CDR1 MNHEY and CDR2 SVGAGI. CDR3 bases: TGTGCCAGCAGTTCCTGGACTAGCGGGAGCTCCTACGAGCAGTACTTC. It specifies CASSSWTSGSSYEQYF.

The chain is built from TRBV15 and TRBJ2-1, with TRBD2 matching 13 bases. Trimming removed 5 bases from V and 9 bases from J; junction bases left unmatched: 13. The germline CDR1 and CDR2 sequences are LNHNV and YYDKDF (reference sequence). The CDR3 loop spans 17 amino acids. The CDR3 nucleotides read TGTGCCACCAGCTTAGAGGGACTAGCGGGACCGAGCACTGAGCAGTTCTTC. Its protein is CATSLEGLAGPSTEQFF.

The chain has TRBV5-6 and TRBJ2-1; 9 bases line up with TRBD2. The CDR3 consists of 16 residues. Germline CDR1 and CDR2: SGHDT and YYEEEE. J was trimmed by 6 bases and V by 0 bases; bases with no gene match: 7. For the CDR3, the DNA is TGTGCCAGCAGCTTGGGGACTAGCGTATCCGGCAATGAGCAGTTCTTC. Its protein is CASSLGTSVSGNEQFF.

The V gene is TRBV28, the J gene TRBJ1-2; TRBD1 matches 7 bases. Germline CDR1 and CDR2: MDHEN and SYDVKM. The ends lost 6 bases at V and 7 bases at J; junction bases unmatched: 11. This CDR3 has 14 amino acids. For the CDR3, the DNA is TGTGCCAGCAGCCGGTCTTCAGGGGGTGGTGGCTACACCTTC. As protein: CASSRSSGGGGYTF.

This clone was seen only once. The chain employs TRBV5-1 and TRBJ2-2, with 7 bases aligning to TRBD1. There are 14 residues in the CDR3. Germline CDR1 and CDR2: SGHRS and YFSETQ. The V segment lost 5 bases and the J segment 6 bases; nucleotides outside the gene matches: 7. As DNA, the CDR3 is TGCGCCAGCAGAACAGGGGTAGGCGCCGGGGAGCTGTTTTTT. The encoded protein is CASRTGVGAGELFF.

The CDR3: CASLGTESYEQYF. CDR3 in DNA: TGTGCCAGCCTTGGCACAGAGTCCTACGAGCAGTACTTC. The genes are TRBV5-8 and TRBJ2-7; unclear D gene. Trimming cost V 7 bases and J 1 base, with 12 bases left between them. From germline, CDR1 is SGHTS and CDR2 YDEGEE. The CDR3 loop spans 13 amino acids.

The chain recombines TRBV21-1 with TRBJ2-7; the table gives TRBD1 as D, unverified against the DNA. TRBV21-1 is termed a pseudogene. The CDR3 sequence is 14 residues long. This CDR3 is CASSSGTGGYEQYF. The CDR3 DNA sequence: TGTGCCAGCAGCAGTGGGACAGGGGGCTACGAGCAGTACTTC.

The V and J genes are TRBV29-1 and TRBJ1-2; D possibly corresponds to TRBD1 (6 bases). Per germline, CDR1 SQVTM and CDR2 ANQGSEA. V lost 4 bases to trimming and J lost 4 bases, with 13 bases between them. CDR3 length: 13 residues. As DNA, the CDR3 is TGCAGCGTTGCAGGACAGAGTTCCTATGGCTACACCTTC. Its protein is CSVAGQSSYGYTF. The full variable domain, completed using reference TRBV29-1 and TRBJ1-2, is SAVISQKPSRDICQRGTSLTIQCQVDSQVTMMFWYRQQPGQSLTLIATANQGSEATYESGFVIDKFPISRPNLTFSTLTVSNMSPEDSSIYLCSVAGQSSYGYTFGSGTRLTVV.

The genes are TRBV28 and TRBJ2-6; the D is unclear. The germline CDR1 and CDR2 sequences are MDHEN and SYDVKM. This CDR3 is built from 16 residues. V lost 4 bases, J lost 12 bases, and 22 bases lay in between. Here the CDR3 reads CASSSLPIARARVLTF. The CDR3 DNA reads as TGTGCCAGCAGTTCCCTTCCAATCGCGCGCGCCCGCGTCCTGACTTTC.

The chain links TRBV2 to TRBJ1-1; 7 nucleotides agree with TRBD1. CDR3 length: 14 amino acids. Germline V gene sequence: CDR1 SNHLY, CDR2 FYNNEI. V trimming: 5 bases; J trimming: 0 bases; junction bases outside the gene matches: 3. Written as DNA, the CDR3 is TGTGCCAGCAGTAAGACAGGGATGAACACTGAAGCTTTCTTT. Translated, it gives CASSKTGMNTEAFF.

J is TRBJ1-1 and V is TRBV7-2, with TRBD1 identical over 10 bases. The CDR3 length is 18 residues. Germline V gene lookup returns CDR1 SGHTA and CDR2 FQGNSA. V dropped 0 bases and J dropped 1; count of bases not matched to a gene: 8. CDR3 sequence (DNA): TGTGCCAGCAGCTTAGCGACGACAGGGGGCAAGACGAACACTGAAGCTTTCTTT. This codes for CASSLATTGGKTNTEAFF.

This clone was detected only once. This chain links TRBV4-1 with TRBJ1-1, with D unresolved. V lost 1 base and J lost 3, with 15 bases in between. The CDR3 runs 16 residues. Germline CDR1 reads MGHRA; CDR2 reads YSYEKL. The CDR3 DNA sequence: TGCGCCAGCAGCCAAGCCTCGCCGGTGTTCTACACTGAAGCTTTCTTT. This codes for CASSQASPVFYTEAFF.

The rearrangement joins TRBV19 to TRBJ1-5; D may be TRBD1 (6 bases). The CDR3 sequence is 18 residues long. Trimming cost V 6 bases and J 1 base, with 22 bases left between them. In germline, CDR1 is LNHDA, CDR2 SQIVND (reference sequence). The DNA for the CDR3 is TGTGCCAGTAGGCCCTATCCCGGGGGGGCAGGGAGCAATCAGCCCCAGCATTTT. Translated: CASRPYPGGAGSNQPQHF.

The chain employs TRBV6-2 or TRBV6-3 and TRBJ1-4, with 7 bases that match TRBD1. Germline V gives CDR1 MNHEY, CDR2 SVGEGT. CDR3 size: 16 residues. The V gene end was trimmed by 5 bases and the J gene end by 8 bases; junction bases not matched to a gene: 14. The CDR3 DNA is TGTGCCAGCAGTCCGGCCGACAGGGCCCTCCGGGAAAAACTGTTTTTT. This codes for CASSPADRALREKLFF.

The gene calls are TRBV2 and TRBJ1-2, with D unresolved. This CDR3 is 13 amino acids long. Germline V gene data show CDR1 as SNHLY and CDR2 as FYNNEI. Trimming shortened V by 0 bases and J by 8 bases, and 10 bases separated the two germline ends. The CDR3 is CASSEALREGYTF. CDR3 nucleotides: TGTGCCAGCAGTGAAGCGCTTAGGGAGGGCTACACCTTC.

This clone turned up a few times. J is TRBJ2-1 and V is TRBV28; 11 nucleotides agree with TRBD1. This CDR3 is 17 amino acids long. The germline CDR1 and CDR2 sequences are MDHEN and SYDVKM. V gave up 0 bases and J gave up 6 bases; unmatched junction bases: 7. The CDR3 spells CASSLWRGTGGANEQFF. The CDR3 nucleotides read TGTGCCAGCAGTTTATGGCGCGGGACAGGGGGGGCCAATGAGCAGTTCTTC.